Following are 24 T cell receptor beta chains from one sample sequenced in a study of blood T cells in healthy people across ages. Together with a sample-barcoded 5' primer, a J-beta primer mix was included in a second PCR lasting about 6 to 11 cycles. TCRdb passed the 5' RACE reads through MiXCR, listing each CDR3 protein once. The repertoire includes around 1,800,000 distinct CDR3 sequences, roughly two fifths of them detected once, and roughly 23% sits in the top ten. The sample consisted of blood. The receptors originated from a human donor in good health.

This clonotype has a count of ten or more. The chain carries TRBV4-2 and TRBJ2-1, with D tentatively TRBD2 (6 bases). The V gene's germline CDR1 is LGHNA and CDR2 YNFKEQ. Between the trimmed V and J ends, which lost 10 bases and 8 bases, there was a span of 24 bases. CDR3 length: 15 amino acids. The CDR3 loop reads CATKGPGEGFDEQFF. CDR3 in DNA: TGTGCCACCAAAGGACCGGGAGAGGGATTCGATGAGCAGTTCTTC.

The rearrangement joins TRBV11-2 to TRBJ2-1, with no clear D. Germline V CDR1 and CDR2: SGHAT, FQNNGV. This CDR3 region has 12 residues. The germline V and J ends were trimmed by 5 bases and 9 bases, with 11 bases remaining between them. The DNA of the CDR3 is TGTGCCAGCAGCCCCGGTTCAGGTGAGCAGTTCTTC. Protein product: CASSPGSGEQFF.

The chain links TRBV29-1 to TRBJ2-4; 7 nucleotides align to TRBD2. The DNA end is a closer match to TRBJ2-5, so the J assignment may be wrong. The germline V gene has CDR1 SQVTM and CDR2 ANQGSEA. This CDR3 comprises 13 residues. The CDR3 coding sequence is TGCAGCGTTGTAGCGGGCTTGAGAGGGACCCAGTACTTC. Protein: CSVVAGLRGTQYF.

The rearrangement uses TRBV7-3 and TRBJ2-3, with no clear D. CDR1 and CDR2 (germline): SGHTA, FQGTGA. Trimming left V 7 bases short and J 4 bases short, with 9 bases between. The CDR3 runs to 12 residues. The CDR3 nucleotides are TGTGCCAGCAACCAGTCCGCAGATACGCAGTATTTT. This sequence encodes CASNQSADTQYF.

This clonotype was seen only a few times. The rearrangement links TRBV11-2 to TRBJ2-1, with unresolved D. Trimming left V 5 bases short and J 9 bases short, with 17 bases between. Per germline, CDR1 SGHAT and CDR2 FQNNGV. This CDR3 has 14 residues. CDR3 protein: CASSQISKPREQFF. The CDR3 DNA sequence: TGTGCCAGCAGCCAAATATCAAAGCCACGTGAGCAGTTCTTC. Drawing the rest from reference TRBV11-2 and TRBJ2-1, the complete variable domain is EAGVAQSPRYKIIEKRQSVAFWCNPISGHATLYWYQQILGQGPKLLIQFQNNGVVDDSQLPKDRFSAERLKGVDSTLKIQPAKLEDSAVYLCASSQISKPREQFFGPGTRLTVL.

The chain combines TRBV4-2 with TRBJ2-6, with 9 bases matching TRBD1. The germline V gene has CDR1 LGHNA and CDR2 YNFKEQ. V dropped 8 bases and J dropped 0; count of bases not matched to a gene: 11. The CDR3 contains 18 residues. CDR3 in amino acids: CASGGIGTGSSGANVLTF. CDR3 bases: TGTGCCAGCGGAGGAATCGGGACAGGGAGCTCTGGGGCCAACGTCCTGACTTTC.

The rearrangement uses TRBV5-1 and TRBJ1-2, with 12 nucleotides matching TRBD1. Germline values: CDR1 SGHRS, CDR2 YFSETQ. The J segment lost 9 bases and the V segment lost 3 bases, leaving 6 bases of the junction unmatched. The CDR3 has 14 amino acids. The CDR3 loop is CASSSGTGGGSYTF. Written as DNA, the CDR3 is TGCGCCAGCAGCTCCGGGACAGGGGGCGGCAGCTACACCTTC. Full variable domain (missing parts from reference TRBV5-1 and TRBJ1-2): KAGVTQTPRYLIKTRGQQVTLSCSPISGHRSVSWYQQTPGQGLQFLFEYFSETQRNKGNFPGRFSGRQFSNSRSEMNVSTLELGDSALYLCASSSGTGGGSYTFGSGTRLTVV.

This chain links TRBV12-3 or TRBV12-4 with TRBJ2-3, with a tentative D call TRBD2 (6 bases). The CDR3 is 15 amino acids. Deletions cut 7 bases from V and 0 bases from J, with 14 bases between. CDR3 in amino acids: CASTHGGRSTDTQYF. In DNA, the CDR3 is TGTGCCAGCACCCACGGTGGGAGGAGCACAGATACGCAGTATTTT.

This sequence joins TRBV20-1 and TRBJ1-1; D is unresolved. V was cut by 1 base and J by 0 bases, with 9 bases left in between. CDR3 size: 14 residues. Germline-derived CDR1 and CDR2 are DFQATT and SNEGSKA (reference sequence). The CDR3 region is CSARGPGLNTEAFF. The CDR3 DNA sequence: TGCAGTGCTAGAGGGCCCGGGTTGAACACTGAAGCTTTCTTT.

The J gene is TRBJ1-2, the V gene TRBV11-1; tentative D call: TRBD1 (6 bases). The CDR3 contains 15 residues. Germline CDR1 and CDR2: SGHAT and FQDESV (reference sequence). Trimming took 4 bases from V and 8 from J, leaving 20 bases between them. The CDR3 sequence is CASSSPDQGSTGYTF. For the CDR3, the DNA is TGTGCCAGCAGCTCACCGGACCAGGGGAGTACAGGCTACACCTTC.

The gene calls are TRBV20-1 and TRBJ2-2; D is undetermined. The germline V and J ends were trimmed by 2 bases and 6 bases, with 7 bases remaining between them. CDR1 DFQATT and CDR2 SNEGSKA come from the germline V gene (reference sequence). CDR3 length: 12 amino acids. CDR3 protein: CSARLPAGELFF. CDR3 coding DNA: TGCAGTGCTAGACTCCCGGCCGGGGAGCTGTTTTTT.

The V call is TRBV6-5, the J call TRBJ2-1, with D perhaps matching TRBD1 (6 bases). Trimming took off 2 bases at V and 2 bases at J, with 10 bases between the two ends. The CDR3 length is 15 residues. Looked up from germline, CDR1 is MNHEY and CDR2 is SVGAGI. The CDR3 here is CASSYDSGAYNEQFF. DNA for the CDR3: TGTGCCAGCAGTTACGACTCAGGGGCCTACAATGAGCAGTTCTTC.

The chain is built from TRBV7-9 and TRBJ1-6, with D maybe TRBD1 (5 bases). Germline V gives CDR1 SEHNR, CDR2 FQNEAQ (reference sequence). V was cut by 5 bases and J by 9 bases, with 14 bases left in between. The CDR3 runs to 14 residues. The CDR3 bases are TGTGCCAGCAGCCGAGACAGCGTCACTTCACCCCTCCACTTT. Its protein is CASSRDSVTSPLHF.

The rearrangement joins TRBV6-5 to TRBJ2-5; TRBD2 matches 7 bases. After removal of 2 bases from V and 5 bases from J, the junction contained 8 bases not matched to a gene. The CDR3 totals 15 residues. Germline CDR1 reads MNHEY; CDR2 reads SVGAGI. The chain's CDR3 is CASSYEAGVGETQYF. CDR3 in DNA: TGTGCCAGCAGTTACGAGGCGGGGGTGGGGGAGACCCAGTACTTC.

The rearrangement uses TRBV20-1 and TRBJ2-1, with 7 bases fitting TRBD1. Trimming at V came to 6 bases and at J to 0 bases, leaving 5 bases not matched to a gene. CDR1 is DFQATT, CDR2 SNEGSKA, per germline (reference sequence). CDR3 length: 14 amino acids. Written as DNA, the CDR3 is TGCAGTGCCCAAGGGACAGTCTCCTACAATGAGCAGTTCTTC. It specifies CSAQGTVSYNEQFF.

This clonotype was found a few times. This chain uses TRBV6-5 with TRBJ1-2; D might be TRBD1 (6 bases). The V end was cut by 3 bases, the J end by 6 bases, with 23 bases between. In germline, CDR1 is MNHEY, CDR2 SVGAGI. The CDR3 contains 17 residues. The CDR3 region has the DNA TGTGCCAGCAGTTATAAAAAGGGGGGGTGGTCCCTTCATGGCTACACCTTC. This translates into CASSYKKGGWSLHGYTF.

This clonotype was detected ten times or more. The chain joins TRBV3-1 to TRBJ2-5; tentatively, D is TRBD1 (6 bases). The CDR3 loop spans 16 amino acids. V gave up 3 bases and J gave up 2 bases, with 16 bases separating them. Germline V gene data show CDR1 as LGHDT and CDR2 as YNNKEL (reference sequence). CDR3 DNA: TGTGCCAGCAGCCAGGGGAACAGGGCCTCTCAAGAGACCCAGTACTTC. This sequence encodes CASSQGNRASQETQYF.

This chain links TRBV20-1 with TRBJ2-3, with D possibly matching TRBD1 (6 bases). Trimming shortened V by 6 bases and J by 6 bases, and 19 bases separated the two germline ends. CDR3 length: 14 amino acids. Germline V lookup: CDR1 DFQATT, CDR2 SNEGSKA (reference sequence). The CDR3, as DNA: TGCAGTGCGTCCAGGTCAGGGGACGGGGATACGCAGTATTTT. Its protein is CSASRSGDGDTQYF.

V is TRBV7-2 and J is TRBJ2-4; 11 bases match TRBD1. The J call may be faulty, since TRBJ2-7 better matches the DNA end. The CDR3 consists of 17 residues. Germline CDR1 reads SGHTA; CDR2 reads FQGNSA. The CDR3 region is CASSLAPVGTGGYEQYF. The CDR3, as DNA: TGTGCCAGCAGCTTAGCCCCGGTTGGGACAGGGGGCTACGAGCAGTACTTC.

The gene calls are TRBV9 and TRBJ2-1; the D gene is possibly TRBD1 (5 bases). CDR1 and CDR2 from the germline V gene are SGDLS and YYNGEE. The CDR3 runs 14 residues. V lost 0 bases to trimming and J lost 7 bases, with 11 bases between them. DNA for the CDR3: TGTGCCAGCAGCGTAGAGACAGTTCTTAATGAGCAGTTCTTC. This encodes CASSVETVLNEQFF.

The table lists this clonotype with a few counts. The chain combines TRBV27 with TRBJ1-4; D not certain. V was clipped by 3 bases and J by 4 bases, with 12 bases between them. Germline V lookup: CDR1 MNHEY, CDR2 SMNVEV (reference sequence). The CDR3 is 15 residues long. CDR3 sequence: CASSFGVRSNEKLFF. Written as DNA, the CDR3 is TGTGCCAGCAGTTTTGGGGTCCGGAGTAATGAAAAACTGTTTTTT.

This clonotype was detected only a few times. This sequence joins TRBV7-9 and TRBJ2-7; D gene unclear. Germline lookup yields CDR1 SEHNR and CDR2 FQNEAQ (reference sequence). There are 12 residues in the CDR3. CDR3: CVTGGTSYEQYF. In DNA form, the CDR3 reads TGTGTCACGGGCGGAACCTCCTACGAGCAGTACTTC.

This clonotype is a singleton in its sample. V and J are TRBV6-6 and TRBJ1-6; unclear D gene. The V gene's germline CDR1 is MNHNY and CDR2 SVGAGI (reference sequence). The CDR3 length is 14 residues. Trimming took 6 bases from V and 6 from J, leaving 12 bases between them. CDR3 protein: CASRDWRGNSPLHF. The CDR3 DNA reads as TGTGCCAGCAGAGATTGGAGAGGTAATTCACCCCTCCACTTT.

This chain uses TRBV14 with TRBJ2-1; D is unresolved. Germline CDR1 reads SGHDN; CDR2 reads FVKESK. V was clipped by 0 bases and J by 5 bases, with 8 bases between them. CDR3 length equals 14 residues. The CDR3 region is CASSQDSVDNEQFF. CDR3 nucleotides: TGTGCCAGCAGCCAAGATTCAGTGGACAATGAGCAGTTCTTC.